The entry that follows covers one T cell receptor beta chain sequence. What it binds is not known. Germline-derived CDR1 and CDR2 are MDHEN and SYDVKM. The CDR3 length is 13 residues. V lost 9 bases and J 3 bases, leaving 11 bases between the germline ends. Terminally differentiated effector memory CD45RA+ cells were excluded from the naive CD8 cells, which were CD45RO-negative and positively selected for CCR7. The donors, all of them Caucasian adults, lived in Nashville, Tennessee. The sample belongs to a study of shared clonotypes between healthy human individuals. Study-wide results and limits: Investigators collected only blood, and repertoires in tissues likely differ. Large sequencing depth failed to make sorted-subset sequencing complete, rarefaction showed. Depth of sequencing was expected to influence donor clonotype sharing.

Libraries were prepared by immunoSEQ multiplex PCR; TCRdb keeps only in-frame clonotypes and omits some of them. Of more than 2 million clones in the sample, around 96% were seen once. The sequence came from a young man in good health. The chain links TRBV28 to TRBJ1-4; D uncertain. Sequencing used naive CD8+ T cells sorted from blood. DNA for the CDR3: TGTGCCAGGGGAACACCACCTAATGAAAAACTGTTTTTT. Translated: CARGTPPNEKLFF.